This is a list of T cell receptor beta chains from one sample in a study of vaccination and CD4 T cells after COVID-19. Each CDR3 protein is one row after TCRdb ran MiXCR on the PCR reads. Of roughly 12,000 distinct CDR3 sequences listed, 45% to 50% are singletons. Their antigens are not known. The specimen comprised cultured CD4+ T cells from blood, sampled after SARS-CoV-2 vaccination. The source is a human donor with COVID-19. Each CDR3 is given with its conserved first and last residue. Fields, in order: V gene, CDR3 protein.

v_call: TRBV12-3/TRBV12-4; cdr3_aa: CASSPQGALNYGYTF
v_call: TRBV19; cdr3_aa: CASRGRGSNQPQHF
v_call: TRBV6-4; cdr3_aa: CATSSGGEQYF
v_call: TRBV6-1; cdr3_aa: CASRKDGGDYGYTF
v_call: TRBV19; cdr3_aa: CASGELNGYTF
v_call: TRBV4-1; cdr3_aa: CASSQKGQANEKLFF
v_call: TRBV6-1; cdr3_aa: CASSEWGALTFF
v_call: TRBV27; cdr3_aa: CASTPMGGYTF
v_call: TRBV21-1; cdr3_aa: CASSGERGDTEAFF
v_call: TRBV12-3/TRBV12-4; cdr3_aa: CASTPGTSGIDEQYF
v_call: TRBV27; cdr3_aa: CASSLERPSTDTQYF
v_call: TRBV5-6; cdr3_aa: CASSFDGGRLSSGANVLTF
v_call: TRBV2; cdr3_aa: CASSEAAGGGGGPQHF
v_call: TRBV6-5; cdr3_aa: CASSYSGERGYGYTF
v_call: TRBV30; cdr3_aa: CAWSVFSGDYEQYF
v_call: TRBV6-5; cdr3_aa: CASSSTGLGYEQYF
v_call: TRBV30; cdr3_aa: CAWRALAQGNTIYF
v_call: TRBV18; cdr3_aa: CASSPRDRGTMNTEAFF
v_call: TRBV15; cdr3_aa: CATSRSPRGQETQYF
v_call: TRBV18; cdr3_aa: CASSSVEANEQYF
v_call: TRBV18; cdr3_aa: CASSPGGANQPQHF
v_call: TRBV2; cdr3_aa: CASSVGGQTQYF
v_call: TRBV6-1; cdr3_aa: CASSTGQARNQPQHF
v_call: TRBV7-9; cdr3_aa: CASSPRTDTYEQYF
v_call: TRBV7-2; cdr3_aa: CASRSRPTAGGTEAFF
v_call: TRBV7-9; cdr3_aa: CASSSGLAGYTQYF
v_call: TRBV2; cdr3_aa: CASSDNYEQYF
v_call: TRBV6-1; cdr3_aa: CASGTWGSPLHF
v_call: TRBV11-3; cdr3_aa: CASGGAPYNEQFF
v_call: TRBV12-3/TRBV12-4; cdr3_aa: CASSQQTSGPGPQHF
v_call: TRBV6-5; cdr3_aa: CASSYAGTGEYGYTF
v_call: TRBV6-2/TRBV6-3; cdr3_aa: CATSRANSPLHF
v_call: TRBV5-1; cdr3_aa: CASHRTGSSYEQYF
v_call: TRBV20-1; cdr3_aa: CSASWLVGNTDTQYF
v_call: TRBV11-3; cdr3_aa: CASSPGAGATGELFF
v_call: TRBV28; cdr3_aa: CASRAGGQNTGELFF
v_call: TRBV5-4; cdr3_aa: CASSIGTETYGYTF
v_call: TRBV7-9; cdr3_aa: CASGRVVDIQYF
v_call: TRBV7-6; cdr3_aa: CASSLYRGQEQPQHF
v_call: TRBV19; cdr3_aa: CASRPPGSSYNEQFF
v_call: TRBV7-2; cdr3_aa: CASSLVPPGTSTDTQYF